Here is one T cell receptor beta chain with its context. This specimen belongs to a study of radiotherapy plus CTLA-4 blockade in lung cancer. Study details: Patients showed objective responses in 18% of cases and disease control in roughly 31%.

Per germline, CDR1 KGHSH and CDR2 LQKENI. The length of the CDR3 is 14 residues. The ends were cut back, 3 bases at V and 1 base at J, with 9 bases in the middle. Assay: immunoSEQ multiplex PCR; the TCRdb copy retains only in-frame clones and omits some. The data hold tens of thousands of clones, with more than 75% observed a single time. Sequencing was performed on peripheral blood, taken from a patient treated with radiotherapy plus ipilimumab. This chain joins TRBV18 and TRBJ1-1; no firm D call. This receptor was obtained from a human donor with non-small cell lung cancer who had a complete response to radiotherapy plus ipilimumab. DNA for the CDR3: TGTGCCAGCTCACCCCAGGCCTCGAACACTGAAGCTTTCTTT. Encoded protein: CASSPQASNTEAFF.